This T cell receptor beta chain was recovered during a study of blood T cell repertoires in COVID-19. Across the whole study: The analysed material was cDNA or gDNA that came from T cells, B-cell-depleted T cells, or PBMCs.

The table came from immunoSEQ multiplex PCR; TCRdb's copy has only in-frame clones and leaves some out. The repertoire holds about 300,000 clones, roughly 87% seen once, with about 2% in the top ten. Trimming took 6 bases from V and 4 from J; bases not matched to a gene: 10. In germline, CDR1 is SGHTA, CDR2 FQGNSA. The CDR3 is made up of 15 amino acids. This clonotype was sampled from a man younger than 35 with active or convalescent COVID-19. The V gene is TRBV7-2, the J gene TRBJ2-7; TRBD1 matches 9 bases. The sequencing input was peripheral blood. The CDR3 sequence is CASSSGTGKVYEQYF. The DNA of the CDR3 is TGTGCCAGCAGTTCCGGGACAGGGAAAGTTTACGAGCAGTACTTC.